This entry is about one T cell receptor (beta chain). Different DNA sequences within this sample yield the same CDR3. Per the germline V gene, CDR1 is SQVTM and CDR2 is ANQGSEA. With 5 bases removed from V and 0 bases from J, the gap between germline ends came to 2 bases. CDR3 length: 12 residues. The record originates from a study of shared clonotypes between healthy human individuals. Repertoires were generated with immunoSEQ multiplex PCR, while TCRdb's copy carries only in-frame clones and drops some. The sample contains about 730,000 clones, approximately 72% of which appear only once. The sequenced sample was memory CD4+ T cells sorted from blood. Subset of the sample: CD45RA-negative fraction. J is TRBJ2-6 and V is TRBV29-1; no clear D gene. This receptor was identified in a woman aged 30 to 39 in good health. The chain's CDR3 is CSVFSGANVLTF. The CDR3 DNA reads as TGCAGCGTTTTCTCTGGGGCCAACGTCCTGACTTTC.